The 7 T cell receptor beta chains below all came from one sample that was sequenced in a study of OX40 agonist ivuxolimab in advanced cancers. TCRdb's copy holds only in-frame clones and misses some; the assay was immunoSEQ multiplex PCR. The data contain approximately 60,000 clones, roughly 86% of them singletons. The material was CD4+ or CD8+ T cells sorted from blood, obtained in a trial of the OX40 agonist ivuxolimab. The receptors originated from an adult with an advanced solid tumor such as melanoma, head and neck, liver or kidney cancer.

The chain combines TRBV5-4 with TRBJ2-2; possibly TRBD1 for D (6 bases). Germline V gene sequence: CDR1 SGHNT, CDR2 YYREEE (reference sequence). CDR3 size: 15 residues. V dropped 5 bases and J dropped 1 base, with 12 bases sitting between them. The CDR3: CASRTGTLNTGELFF. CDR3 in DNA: TGTGCCAGCAGAACAGGGACACTGAACACCGGGGAGCTGTTTTTT.

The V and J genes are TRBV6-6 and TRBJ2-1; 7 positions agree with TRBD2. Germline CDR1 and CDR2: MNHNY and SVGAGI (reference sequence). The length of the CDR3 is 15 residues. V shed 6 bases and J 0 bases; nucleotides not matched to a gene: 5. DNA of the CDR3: TGTGCCAGCAGGCTACTAGCGAACTCCTACAATGAGCAGTTCTTC. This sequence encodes CASRLLANSYNEQFF.

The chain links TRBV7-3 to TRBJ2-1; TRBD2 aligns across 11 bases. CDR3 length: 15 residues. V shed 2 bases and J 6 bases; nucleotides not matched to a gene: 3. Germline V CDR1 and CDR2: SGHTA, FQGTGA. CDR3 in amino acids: CASSLSSGRSNEQFF. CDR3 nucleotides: TGTGCCAGCAGCTTATCTAGCGGGAGGAGCAATGAGCAGTTCTTC.

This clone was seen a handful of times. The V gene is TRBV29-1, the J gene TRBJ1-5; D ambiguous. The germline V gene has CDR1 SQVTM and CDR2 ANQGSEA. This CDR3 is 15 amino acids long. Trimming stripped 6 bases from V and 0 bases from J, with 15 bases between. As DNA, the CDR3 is TGCAGCGTCGGCTGGTCAGACGTTAGCAATCAGCCCCAGCATTTT. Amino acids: CSVGWSDVSNQPQHF.

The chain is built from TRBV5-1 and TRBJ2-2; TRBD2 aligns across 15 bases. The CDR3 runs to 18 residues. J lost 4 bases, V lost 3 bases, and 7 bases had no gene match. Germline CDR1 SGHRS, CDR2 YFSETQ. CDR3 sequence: CASSSGLAGGRSTGELFF. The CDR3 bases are TGCGCCAGCAGCTCTGGACTAGCGGGAGGGAGATCCACCGGGGAGCTGTTTTTT.

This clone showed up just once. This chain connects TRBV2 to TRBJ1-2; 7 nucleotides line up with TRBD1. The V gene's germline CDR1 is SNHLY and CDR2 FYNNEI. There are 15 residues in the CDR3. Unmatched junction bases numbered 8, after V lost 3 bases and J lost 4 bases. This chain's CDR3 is CASSDFQTGSYGYTF. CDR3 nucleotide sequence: TGTGCCAGCAGTGATTTCCAGACAGGGTCCTATGGCTACACCTTC.

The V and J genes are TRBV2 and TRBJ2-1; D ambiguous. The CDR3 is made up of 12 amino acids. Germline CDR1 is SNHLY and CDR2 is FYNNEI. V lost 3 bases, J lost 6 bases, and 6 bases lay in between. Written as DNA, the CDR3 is TGTGCCAGCAGTGAGAATGGCAATGAGCAGTTCTTC. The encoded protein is CASSENGNEQFF.